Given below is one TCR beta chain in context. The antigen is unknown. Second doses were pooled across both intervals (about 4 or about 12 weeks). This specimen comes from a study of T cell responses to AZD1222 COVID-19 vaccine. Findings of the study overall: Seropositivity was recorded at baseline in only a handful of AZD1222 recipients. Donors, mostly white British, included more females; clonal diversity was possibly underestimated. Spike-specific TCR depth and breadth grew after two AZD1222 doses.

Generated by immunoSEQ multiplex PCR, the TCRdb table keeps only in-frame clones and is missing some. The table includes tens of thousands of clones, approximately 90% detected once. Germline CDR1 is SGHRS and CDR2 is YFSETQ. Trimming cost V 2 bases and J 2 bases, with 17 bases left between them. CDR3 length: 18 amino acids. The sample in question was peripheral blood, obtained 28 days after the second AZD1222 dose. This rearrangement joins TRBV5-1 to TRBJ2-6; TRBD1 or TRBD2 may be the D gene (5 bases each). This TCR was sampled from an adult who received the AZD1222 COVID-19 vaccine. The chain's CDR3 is CASSLLQGWGTGANVLTF. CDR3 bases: TGCGCCAGCAGCTTACTCCAGGGCTGGGGGACTGGGGCCAACGTCCTGACTTTC. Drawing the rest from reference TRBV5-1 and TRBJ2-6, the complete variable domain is KAGVTQTPRYLIKTRGQQVTLSCSPISGHRSVSWYQQTPGQGLQFLFEYFSETQRNKGNFPGRFSGRQFSNSRSEMNVSTLELGDSALYLCASSLLQGWGTGANVLTFGAGSRLTVL.